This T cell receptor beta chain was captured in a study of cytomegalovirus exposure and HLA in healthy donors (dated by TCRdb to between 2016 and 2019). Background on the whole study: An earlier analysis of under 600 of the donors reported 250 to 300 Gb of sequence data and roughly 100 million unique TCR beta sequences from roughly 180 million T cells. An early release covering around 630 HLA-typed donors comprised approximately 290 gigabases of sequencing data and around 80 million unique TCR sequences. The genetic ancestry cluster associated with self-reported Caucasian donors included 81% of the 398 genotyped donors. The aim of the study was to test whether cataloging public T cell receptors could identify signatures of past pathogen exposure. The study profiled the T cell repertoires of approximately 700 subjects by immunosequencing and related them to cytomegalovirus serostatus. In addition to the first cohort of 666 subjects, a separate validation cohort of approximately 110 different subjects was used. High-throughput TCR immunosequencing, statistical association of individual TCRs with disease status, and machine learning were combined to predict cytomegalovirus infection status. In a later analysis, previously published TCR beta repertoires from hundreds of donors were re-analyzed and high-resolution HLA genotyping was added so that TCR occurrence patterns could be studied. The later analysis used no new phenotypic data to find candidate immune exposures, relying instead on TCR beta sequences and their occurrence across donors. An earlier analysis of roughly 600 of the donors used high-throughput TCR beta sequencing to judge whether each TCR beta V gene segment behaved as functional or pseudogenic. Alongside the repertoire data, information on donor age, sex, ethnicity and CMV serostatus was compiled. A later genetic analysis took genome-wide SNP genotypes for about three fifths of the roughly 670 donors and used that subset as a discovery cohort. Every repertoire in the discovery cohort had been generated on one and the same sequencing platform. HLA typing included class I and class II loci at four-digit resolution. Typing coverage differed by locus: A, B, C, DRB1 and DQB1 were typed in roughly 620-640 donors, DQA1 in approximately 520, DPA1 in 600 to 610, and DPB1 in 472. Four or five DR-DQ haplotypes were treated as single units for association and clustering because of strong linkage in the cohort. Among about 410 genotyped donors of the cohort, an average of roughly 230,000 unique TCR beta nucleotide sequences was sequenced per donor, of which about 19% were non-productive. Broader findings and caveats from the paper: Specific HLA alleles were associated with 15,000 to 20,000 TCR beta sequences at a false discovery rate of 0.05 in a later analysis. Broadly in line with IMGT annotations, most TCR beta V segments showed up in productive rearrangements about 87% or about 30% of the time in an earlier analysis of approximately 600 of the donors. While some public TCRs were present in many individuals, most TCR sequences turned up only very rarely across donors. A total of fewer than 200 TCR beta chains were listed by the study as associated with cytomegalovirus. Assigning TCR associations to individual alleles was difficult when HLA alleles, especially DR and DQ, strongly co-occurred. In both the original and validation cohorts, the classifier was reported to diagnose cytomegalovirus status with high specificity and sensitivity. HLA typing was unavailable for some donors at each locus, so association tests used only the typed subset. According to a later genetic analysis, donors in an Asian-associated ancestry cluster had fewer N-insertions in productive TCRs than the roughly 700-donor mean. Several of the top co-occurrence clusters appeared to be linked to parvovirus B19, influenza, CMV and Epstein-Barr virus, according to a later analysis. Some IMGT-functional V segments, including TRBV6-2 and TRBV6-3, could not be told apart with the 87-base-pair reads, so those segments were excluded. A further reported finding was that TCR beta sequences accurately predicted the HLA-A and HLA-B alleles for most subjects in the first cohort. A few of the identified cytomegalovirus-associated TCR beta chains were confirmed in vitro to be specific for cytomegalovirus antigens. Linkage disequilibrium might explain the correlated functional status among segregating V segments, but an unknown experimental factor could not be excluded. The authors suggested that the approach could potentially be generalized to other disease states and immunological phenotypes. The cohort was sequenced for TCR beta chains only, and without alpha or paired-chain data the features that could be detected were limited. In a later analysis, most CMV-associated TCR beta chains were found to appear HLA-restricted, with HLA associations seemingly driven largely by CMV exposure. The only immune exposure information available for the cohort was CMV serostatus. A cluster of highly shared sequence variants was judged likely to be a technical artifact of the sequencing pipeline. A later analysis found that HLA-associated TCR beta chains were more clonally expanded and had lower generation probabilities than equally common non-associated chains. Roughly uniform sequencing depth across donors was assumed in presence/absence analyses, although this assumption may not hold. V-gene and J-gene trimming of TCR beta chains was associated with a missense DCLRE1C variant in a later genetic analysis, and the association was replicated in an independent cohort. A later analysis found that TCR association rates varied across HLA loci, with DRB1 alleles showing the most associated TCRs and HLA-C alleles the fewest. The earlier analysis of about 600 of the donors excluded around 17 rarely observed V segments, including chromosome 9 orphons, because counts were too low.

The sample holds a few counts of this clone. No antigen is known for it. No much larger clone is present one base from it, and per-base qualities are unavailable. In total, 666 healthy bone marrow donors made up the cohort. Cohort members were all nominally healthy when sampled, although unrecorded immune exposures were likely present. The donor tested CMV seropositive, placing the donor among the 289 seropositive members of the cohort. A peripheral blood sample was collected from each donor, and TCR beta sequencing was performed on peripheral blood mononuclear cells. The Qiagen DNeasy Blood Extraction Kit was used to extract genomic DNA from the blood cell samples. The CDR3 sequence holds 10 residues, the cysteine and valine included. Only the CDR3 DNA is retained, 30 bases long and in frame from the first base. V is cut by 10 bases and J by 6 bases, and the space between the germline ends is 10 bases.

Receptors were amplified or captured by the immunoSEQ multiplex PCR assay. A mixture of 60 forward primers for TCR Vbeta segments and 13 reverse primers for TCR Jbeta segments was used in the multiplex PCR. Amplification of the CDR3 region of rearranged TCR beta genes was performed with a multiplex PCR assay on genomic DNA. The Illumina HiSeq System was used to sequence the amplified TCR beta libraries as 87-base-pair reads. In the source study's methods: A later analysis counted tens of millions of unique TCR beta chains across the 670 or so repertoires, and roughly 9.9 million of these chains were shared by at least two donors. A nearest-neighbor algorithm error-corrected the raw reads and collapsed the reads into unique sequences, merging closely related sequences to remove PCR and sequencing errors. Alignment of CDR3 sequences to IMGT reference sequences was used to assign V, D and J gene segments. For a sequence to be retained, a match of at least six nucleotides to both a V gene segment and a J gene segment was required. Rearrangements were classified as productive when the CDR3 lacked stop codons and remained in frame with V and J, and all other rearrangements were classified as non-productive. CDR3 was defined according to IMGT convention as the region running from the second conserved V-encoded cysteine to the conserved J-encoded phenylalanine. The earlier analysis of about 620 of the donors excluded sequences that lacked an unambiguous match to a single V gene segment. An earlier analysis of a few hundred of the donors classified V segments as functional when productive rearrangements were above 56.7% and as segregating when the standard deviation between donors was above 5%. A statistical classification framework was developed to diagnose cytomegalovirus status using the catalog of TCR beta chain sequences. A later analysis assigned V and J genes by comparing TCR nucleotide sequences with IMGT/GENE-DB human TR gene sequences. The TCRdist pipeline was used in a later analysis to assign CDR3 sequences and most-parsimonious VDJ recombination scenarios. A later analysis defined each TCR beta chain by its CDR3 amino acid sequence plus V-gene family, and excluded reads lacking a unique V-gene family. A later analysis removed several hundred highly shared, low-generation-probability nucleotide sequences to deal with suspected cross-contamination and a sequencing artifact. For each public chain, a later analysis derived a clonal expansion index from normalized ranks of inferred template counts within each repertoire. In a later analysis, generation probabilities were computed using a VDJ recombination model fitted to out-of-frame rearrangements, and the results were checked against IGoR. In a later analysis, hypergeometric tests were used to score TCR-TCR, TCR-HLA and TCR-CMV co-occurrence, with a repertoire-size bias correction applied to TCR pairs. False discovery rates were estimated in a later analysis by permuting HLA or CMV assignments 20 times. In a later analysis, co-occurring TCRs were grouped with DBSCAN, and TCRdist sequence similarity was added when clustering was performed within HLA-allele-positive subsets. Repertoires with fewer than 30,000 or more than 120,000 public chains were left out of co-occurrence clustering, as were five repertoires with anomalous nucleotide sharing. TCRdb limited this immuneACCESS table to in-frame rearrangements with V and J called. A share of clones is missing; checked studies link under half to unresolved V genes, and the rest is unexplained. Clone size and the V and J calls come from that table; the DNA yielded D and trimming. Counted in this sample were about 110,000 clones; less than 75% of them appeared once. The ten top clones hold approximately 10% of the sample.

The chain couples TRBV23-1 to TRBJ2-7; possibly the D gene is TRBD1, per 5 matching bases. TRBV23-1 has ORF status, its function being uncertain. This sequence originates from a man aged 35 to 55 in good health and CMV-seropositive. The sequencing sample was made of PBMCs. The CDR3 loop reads CANTDTEQYV. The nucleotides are TGCGCCAACACGGACACCGAGCAGTACGTC.